This T cell receptor beta chain was retrieved from a study of shared clonotypes between healthy human individuals. In regard to this clone: Its antigen is not identified.

CDR1 is SGHNT and CDR2 is YYREEE in the germline V gene (reference sequence). V trimming: 3 bases; J trimming: 7 bases; junction bases outside the gene matches: 10. CDR3 length equals 14 residues. Each subset's genomic DNA was shared equally among a number of immunoSEQ plates. Per the original data handling: Filtering differed because ImmunoSEQ produced junction-only sequences that carried no quality scores. Clones were read by immunoSEQ multiplex PCR, and TCRdb kept only the in-frame ones, dropping some. The V and J calls and clone size come from that table; D and trimming were worked out from the DNA. The sample has millions of clones; roughly 93% are singletons. Whole-study findings and limits: Relative to memory subsets, naive subsets generally showed larger estimated richness.

The sequence came from a man younger than 35 in good health. Some clones in this sample may be carry-over from other donors' samples. The J gene is TRBJ2-7, the V gene TRBV5-4; 7 bases match TRBD2. The sample consisted of naive CD4+ T cells from PBMCs. The subset: CD45RA+ positively selected. The CDR3 region has the DNA TGTGCCAGCAGCTCCTTACGGGAGGCTAGAGAGCAGTACTTC. Amino acids: CASSSLREAREQYF. Full variable domain (missing parts from reference TRBV5-4 and TRBJ2-7): ETGVTQSPTHLIKTRGQQVTLRCSSQSGHNTVSWYQQALGQGPQFIFQYYREEENGRGNFPPRFSGLQFPNYSSELNVNALELDDSALYLCASSSLREAREQYFGPGTRLTVT.